This TCR beta chain was identified in a study of T cell repertoires in cytomegalovirus infection. For the study at large: Public TCR beta signatures were indicative of both CMV infection and a matching HLA type.

This clonotype has at least ten counts. Antigen specificity is unknown. TCRdb analysed the reads with MiXCR anew, one entry per CDR3 protein. The sample contains 290,000 or so distinct CDR3 sequences, 25% of which appear only once. Whole-study results and caveats: People with CMV and the relevant HLA were identified by cumulative public TCR beta family frequency. Dominating the ex vivo response were TCR beta clonotypes that were CMV-specific and HLA-C-restricted.

Germline CDR1 and CDR2: SEHNR and FQNEAQ (reference sequence). The ends were cut back, 5 bases at V and 3 bases at J, with 10 bases in the middle. The CDR3 sequence is 13 residues long. The sequencing input was PBMCs. The V call is TRBV7-9, the J call TRBJ2-5; the D gene is possibly TRBD2 (6 bases). The receptor was isolated from a human donor in good health (CMV status not recorded). Some clones in this sample may be carry-over from other donors' samples. CDR3 in amino acids: CASSDSGKETQYF. The CDR3 DNA reads TGTGCCAGCAGCGATAGCGGCAAAGAGACCCAGTACTTC.